What follows describes a single T cell receptor (beta chain). Its antigen is undetermined. The entry originates in a study of CD8 T cells in ankylosing spondylitis. Germline loops: CDR1 SGHDN, CDR2 FVKESK. V gave up 5 bases and J gave up 7 bases, with 11 bases separating them. CDR3 length: 12 residues. A single record per CDR3 protein comes from TCRdb applying MiXCR to the 5' RACE reads. The sample records around 770,000 distinct CDR3 sequences, roughly 20% being singletons. Study-level points and caveats: A CD8+ phenotype characterized the disease-linked clones, which were relatively rare in peripheral blood. The authors reported significant enrichment of disease-linked clones in matched ankylosing spondylitis synovial fluid. A TCR beta motif of under 10 highly homologous variants appeared characteristic of ankylosing spondylitis blood. Some of these motif variants have turned up before, in reports on reactive arthritis synovial fluid and blood.

This TCR was sampled from a male donor with ankylosing spondylitis. Sequences were obtained from blood, either unsorted or a sorted T cell fraction (not recorded which). The J gene is TRBJ1-1, the V gene TRBV14; possible D gene TRBD1, 5 bases. The CDR3 DNA reads as TGTGCCAGCAGCGCCCATCAGGGTGAAGCTTTCTTT. This codes for CASSAHQGEAFF.